Below, 30 T cell receptor beta chains from the same sample are listed, as sequenced in a study of cytomegalovirus exposure and HLA in healthy donors. Assay: immunoSEQ multiplex PCR; the TCRdb copy retains only in-frame clones and omits some. The data hold over 200,000 clones, with almost 90% observed a single time. What was sequenced was PBMCs. These receptors were taken from a woman aged 18-29 years in good health and CMV-seronegative.

This chain connects TRBV7-9 to TRBJ2-1; TRBD2 might be the D (6 bases). In germline, CDR1 is SEHNR, CDR2 FQNEAQ (reference sequence). The germline V and J ends were trimmed by 2 bases and 10 bases, with 21 bases remaining between them. The CDR3 has 16 amino acids. The CDR3 protein is CASSLQRPEGLREQFF. The CDR3, as DNA: TGTGCCAGCAGCTTACAGCGCCCGGAGGGCCTGAGGGAGCAGTTCTTC.

This sequence joins TRBV6-6 and TRBJ1-5; a possible D gene is TRBD1 (5 bases). The germline V gene encodes CDR1 MNHNY and CDR2 SVGAGI (reference sequence). The ends were cut back, 7 bases at V and 2 bases at J, with 9 bases in the middle. The CDR3 length is 13 residues. In DNA, the CDR3 is TGTGCCAGCATTTTAGGGGGCAATCAGCCCCAGCATTTT. Residues: CASILGGNQPQHF.

In its sample, this clone was seen many times. The V and J genes are TRBV29-1 and TRBJ1-1; maybe TRBD1 (5 bases). V gave up 6 bases and J gave up 1 base, with 9 bases separating them. Germline V lookup: CDR1 SQVTM, CDR2 ANQGSEA. This CDR3 region has 12 residues. In DNA, the CDR3 is TGCAGCGTGCGGGACTGGAACACTGAAGCTTTCTTT. Protein sequence: CSVRDWNTEAFF.

This chain connects TRBV7-2 to TRBJ2-1; TRBD2 agrees at 12 bases. Per the germline V gene, CDR1 is SGHTA and CDR2 is FQGNSA. This CDR3 has 16 residues. J gave up 7 bases and V 4 bases, and 8 bases lay outside the gene matches. CDR3: CASSSKLAGGGNEQFF. CDR3 in DNA: TGTGCCAGCAGCTCGAAACTAGCGGGGGGAGGGAATGAGCAGTTCTTC. Complete variable domain (other parts from reference TRBV7-2 and TRBJ2-1): GAGVSQSPSNKVTEKGKDVELRCDPISGHTALYWYRQSLGQGLEFLIYFQGNSAPDKSGLPSDRFSAERTGGSVSTLTIQRTQQEDSAVYLCASSSKLAGGGNEQFFGPGTRLTVL.

The CDR3 DNA sequence: TGTGCCAGCAGCCAGGACAGGACCTATGGCTACACCTTC. Translated, it gives CASSQDRTYGYTF. This chain links TRBV11-2 with TRBJ1-2, with TRBD1 matching 7 bases. Germline lookup yields CDR1 SGHAT and CDR2 FQNNGV. CDR3 length: 13 residues. Trimming at V came to 5 bases and at J to 4 bases, leaving 4 bases not matched to a gene.

This clone occurred a few times. The V call is TRBV19, the J call TRBJ2-7, with 8 nucleotides matching TRBD1. CDR1 and CDR2 from the germline V gene are LNHDA and SQIVND (reference sequence). The CDR3 totals 13 residues. The junction had 3 bases not matched to a gene; V was cut back by 3 bases and J by 5 bases. The CDR3 region is CASSITGGNEQYF. For the CDR3, the DNA is TGTGCCAGTAGTATCACAGGGGGGAACGAGCAGTACTTC.

This clone was seen only once. The chain links TRBV5-1 to TRBJ2-7, with TRBD2 matching 9 bases. Germline V lookup: CDR1 SGHRS, CDR2 YFSETQ. The J segment lost 1 base and the V segment lost 4 bases, leaving 9 bases of the junction unmatched. The CDR3 covers 16 residues. The CDR3 reads CASSDALGLASYEQYF. The CDR3 bases are TGCGCCAGCAGCGACGCCCTAGGACTAGCGTCCTACGAGCAGTACTTC. Using reference TRBV5-1 and TRBJ2-7 for the parts outside the CDR3, the full variable domain is KAGVTQTPRYLIKTRGQQVTLSCSPISGHRSVSWYQQTPGQGLQFLFEYFSETQRNKGNFPGRFSGRQFSNSRSEMNVSTLELGDSALYLCASSDALGLASYEQYFGPGTRLTVT.

The chain carries TRBV30 and TRBJ2-3, with D possibly TRBD1 on 5 matching bases. Germline V gene sequence: CDR1 GTSNPN, CDR2 SVGIG (reference sequence). CDR3 length equals 14 residues. V shed 0 bases and J shed 2 bases, with 9 bases lying between them. DNA of the CDR3: TGTGCCTGGAGTGTAGGGGCCTCCACAGATACGCAGTATTTT. This sequence encodes CAWSVGASTDTQYF.

The J gene is TRBJ2-7, the V gene TRBV11-2, with D uncertain. V was trimmed by 0 bases and J by 4 bases, leaving 10 bases between them. The germline gives CDR1 SGHAT, CDR2 FQNNGV. This CDR3 is 14 amino acids long. The CDR3 DNA follows: TGTGCCAGCAGCTTAGAAGCGTTTCTTTACGAGCAGTACTTC. Amino acids: CASSLEAFLYEQYF.

The V call is TRBV11-2, the J call TRBJ2-1; 12 bases map to TRBD2. Germline V lookup: CDR1 SGHAT, CDR2 FQNNGV. The CDR3 sequence is 16 residues long. The V and J ends lost 0 bases and 9 bases, in that order; junction bases with no gene match: 6. DNA for the CDR3: TGTGCCAGCAGCTTAGAATCTAGCGGGAGGGTTCGTGAGCAGTTCTTC. Protein product: CASSLESSGRVREQFF.

This clone showed up just once. The rearrangement links TRBV7-9 to TRBJ2-7, with TRBD2 matching over 8 bases. The trim removed 8 bases at V and 12 bases at J, leaving 12 bases unmatched. This CDR3 region has 12 residues. In germline, CDR1 is SEHNR, CDR2 FQNEAQ (reference sequence). CDR3: CASSNGGGRGYF. Here the CDR3 DNA reads TGTGCCAGCTCCAACGGGGGGGGGCGAGGGTACTTC. The whole variable domain, remainder taken from reference TRBV7-9 and TRBJ2-7, is DTGVSQNPRHKITKRGQNVTFRCDPISEHNRLYWYRQTLGQGPEFLTYFQNEAQLEKSRLLSDRFSAERPKGSFSTLEIQRTEQGDSAMYLCASSNGGGRGYFGPGTRLTVT.

The rearrangement joins TRBV27 to TRBJ2-7; 9 bases agree with TRBD1. V lost 0 bases, J lost 6 bases, and 6 bases stayed unmatched. The CDR3 runs 15 residues. The germline CDR1 and CDR2 sequences are MNHEY and SMNVEV (reference sequence). The chain's CDR3 is CASSLSGQGRSEQYF. The CDR3 bases are TGTGCCAGCAGTTTATCGGGACAGGGAAGGAGCGAGCAGTACTTC.

The rearrangement joins TRBV5-1 to TRBJ2-7; D unclear. The V gene lost 1 base and the J gene lost 2 bases, with 13 bases spanning the gap. Germline V gene sequence: CDR1 SGHRS, CDR2 YFSETQ. The CDR3 consists of 15 residues. CDR3 sequence (DNA): TGCGCCAGCAGCTTGAATTCTCGCGGCGCCTACGAGCAGTACTTC. Its translation is CASSLNSRGAYEQYF. Combining the CDR3 with reference TRBV5-1 and TRBJ2-7 gives the whole variable domain KAGVTQTPRYLIKTRGQQVTLSCSPISGHRSVSWYQQTPGQGLQFLFEYFSETQRNKGNFPGRFSGRQFSNSRSEMNVSTLELGDSALYLCASSLNSRGAYEQYFGPGTRLTVT.

This chain connects TRBV9 to TRBJ2-1; tentative D call: TRBD2 (6 bases). V was shortened by 4 bases and J by 3 bases, with 14 bases between the two germline ends. This CDR3 spans 15 amino acids. Looked up from germline, CDR1 is SGDLS and CDR2 is YYNGEE. The CDR3 region has the DNA TGTGCCAGCAGCCCGACGGGACTTTACTACAATGAGCAGTTCTTC. It encodes CASSPTGLYYNEQFF.

The chain uses TRBV30 and TRBJ2-1; 10 positions agree with TRBD2. V shed 3 bases and J 5 bases; nucleotides not matched to a gene: 4. The CDR3 covers 14 residues. Germline V lookup: CDR1 GTSNPN, CDR2 SVGIG (reference sequence). CDR3 sequence reads: CAWRGLAVNNEQFF. The CDR3 nucleotides read TGTGCCTGGAGAGGACTAGCGGTAAACAATGAGCAGTTCTTC.

The V call is TRBV6-7, the J call TRBJ1-5, with 9 positions matching TRBD1. TRBV6-7 is sorted into the ORF group, with uncertain function. V lost 6 bases, J lost 7 bases, and 10 bases stayed unmatched. This CDR3 contains 15 residues. The CDR3 DNA reads as TGTGCCAGCAGGCGGGGACAGGGTGGATTCCAGCCCCAGCATTTT. This codes for CASRRGQGGFQPQHF.

The chain links TRBV10-3 to TRBJ2-3, with a weak D call TRBD1 (6 bases). The CDR3 is 15 amino acids. V lost 3 bases, J lost 0 bases, and 10 bases lay in between. Germline lookup yields CDR1 ENHRY and CDR2 SYGVKD. The CDR3 reads CAISERTVSTDTQYF. Written as DNA, the CDR3 is TGTGCCATCAGTGAACGGACAGTTAGCACAGATACGCAGTATTTT.

The chain is built from TRBV29-1 and TRBJ2-2, with no clear D. Trimming pared 6 bases from V and 1 base from J, leaving 3 bases between. This CDR3 is built from 11 residues. Germline CDR1 reads SQVTM; CDR2 reads ANQGSEA. The CDR3 region is CSVQNTGELFF. The CDR3 DNA reads TGCAGCGTCCAGAACACCGGGGAGCTGTTTTTT.

This clone was seen at least ten times. This chain uses TRBV4-3 with TRBJ2-1, with D possibly being TRBD1 (5 bases). This CDR3 is 16 amino acids long. Germline values: CDR1 LGHNA, CDR2 YSLEER. Trimming shortened V by 0 bases and J by 2 bases, and 11 bases separated the two germline ends. CDR3 DNA: TGCGCCAGCAGCCAAGATAAGGGGCCGCCCTACAATGAGCAGTTCTTC. Its protein product is CASSQDKGPPYNEQFF.

The chain recombines TRBV27 with TRBJ1-5; the D gene is possibly TRBD1 (5 bases). The length of the CDR3 is 13 residues. The germline gives CDR1 MNHEY, CDR2 SMNVEV (reference sequence). Trimming left V 7 bases short and J 7 bases short, with 14 bases between. CDR3 protein: CASTGQGGQPQHF. Here the CDR3 DNA reads TGTGCCAGCACCGGACAAGGTGGGCAGCCCCAGCATTTT.

This clone occurred a few times. V usage is TRBV7-9 and J usage is TRBJ2-1; 8 positions match TRBD1. Germline loops: CDR1 SEHNR, CDR2 FQNEAQ (reference sequence). The CDR3 spans 15 residues. V trimming: 5 bases; J trimming: 9 bases; junction bases outside the gene matches: 12. The CDR3 nucleotides are TGTGCCAGCAGCACTCCGGACAGGGCATTCGGTGAGCAGTTCTTC. Its translation: CASSTPDRAFGEQFF.

The chain couples TRBV29-1 to TRBJ2-3; 7 bases match TRBD2. This CDR3 contains 14 residues. Trimming at V came to 3 bases and at J to 4 bases, leaving 7 bases not matched to a gene. Germline V gene lookup returns CDR1 SQVTM and CDR2 ANQGSEA. The CDR3 nucleotides are TGCAGCGTTGACGGCGGGAGTAGAGCAGATACGCAGTATTTT. Its protein is CSVDGGSRADTQYF.

V usage is TRBV18 and J usage is TRBJ2-7; D might be TRBD2 (5 bases). Trimming took 3 bases from V and 3 from J, leaving 12 bases between them. This CDR3 has 14 residues. Germline lookup yields CDR1 KGHSH and CDR2 LQKENI. The CDR3 nucleotides are TGTGCCAGCTCACCCAGCGAGGGTCTCTACGAGCAGTACTTC. It specifies CASSPSEGLYEQYF.

The chain employs TRBV4-3 and TRBJ2-1, with TRBD2 matching 7 bases. The CDR3 totals 17 residues. Germline CDR1 is LGHNA and CDR2 is YSLEER. The V segment lost 0 bases and the J segment 5 bases; nucleotides outside the gene matches: 10. For the CDR3, the DNA is TGCGCCAGCAGCCAAGATATGGTGGCTAGCGGTAACAATGAGCAGTTCTTC. Translated, it gives CASSQDMVASGNNEQFF.

Regarding this clone: One base away lies a much larger clone, so this may be a sequencing read error. The sample has other DNA sequences that encode this CDR3 too. This chain joins TRBV5-6 and TRBJ2-7; D gene ambiguous. The CDR3 consists of 12 residues. V was shortened by 1 base and J by 2 bases, with 4 bases between the two germline ends. Germline V gene sequence: CDR1 SGHDT, CDR2 YYEEEE. The CDR3 DNA reads TGTGCCAGCAGCTTGTCAACCTACGAGCAGTACTTC. Encoded protein: CASSLSTYEQYF.

The chain joins TRBV28 to TRBJ2-6; 8 bases are shared with TRBD1. V lost 5 bases, J lost 0 bases, and 12 bases stayed unmatched. The CDR3 length is 19 residues. Germline CDR1 reads MDHEN; CDR2 reads SYDVKM. The DNA for the CDR3 is TGTGCCAGCAGTCCCCACATCGGGACAGGCCTCTCTGGGGCCAACGTCCTGACTTTC. Its protein is CASSPHIGTGLSGANVLTF.

This clone was recorded once. The chain employs TRBV14 and TRBJ1-2, with TRBD1 identical over 7 bases. Germline V lookup: CDR1 SGHDN, CDR2 FVKESK. The CDR3 has 14 amino acids. With 3 bases clipped from V and 3 bases from J, the junction kept 4 bases outside the gene matches. The CDR3 sequence: CASSHQTGYYGYTF. CDR3 sequence (DNA): TGTGCCAGCAGCCACCAGACAGGGTACTATGGCTACACCTTC.

The rearrangement links TRBV6-5 to TRBJ1-1; D is uncertain. Germline CDR1 and CDR2: MNHEY and SVGAGI. CDR3 length: 14 residues. The V and J ends lost 0 bases and 5 bases respectively, with 10 bases between them. The CDR3 sequence is CASSYSTWETEAFF. In DNA, the CDR3 is TGTGCCAGCAGTTACTCGACTTGGGAGACTGAAGCTTTCTTT.

V and J are TRBV2 and TRBJ2-5; D gene uncertain. The germline V gene encodes CDR1 SNHLY and CDR2 FYNNEI. With 2 bases removed from V and 2 bases from J, the gap between germline ends came to 6 bases. The CDR3 spans 13 residues. The CDR3 bases are TGTGCCAGCAGTGAACTAGGACAAGAGACCCAGTACTTC. This gives the protein CASSELGQETQYF.

The rearrangement joins TRBV19 to TRBJ2-3; TRBD1 matches at 8 bases. This CDR3 is 15 amino acids long. V shed 7 bases and J 0 bases; nucleotides not matched to a gene: 6. Germline lookup yields CDR1 LNHDA and CDR2 SQIVND (reference sequence). CDR3 sequence: CASTDRGGSTDTQYF. CDR3 DNA sequence: TGTGCCAGTACCGACAGGGGTGGGAGCACAGATACGCAGTATTTT.